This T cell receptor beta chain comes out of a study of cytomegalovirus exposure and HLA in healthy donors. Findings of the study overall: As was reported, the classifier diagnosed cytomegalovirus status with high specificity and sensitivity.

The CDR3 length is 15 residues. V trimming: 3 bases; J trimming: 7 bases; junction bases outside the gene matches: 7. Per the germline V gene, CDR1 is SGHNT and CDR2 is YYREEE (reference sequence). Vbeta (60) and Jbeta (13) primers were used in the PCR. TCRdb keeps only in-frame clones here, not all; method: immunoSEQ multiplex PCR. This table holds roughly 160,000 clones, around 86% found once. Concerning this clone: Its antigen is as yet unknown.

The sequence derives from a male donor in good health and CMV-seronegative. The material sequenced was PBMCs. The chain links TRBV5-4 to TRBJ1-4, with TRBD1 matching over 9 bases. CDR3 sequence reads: CASSSPGQGGEKLFF. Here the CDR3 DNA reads TGTGCCAGCAGCTCGCCGGGACAGGGAGGTGAAAAACTGTTTTTT.